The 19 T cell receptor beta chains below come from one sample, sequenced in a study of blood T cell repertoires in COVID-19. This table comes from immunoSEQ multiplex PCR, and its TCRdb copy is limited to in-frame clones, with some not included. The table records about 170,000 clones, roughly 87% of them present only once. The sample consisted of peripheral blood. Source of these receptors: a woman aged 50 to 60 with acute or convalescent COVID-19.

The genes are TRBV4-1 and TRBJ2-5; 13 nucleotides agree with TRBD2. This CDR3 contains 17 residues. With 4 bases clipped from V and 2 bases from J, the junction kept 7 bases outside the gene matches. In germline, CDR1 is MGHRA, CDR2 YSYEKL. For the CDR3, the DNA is TGCGCCAGCAGCCGCCAGACTAGCGGGGGGCTTCAAGAGACCCAGTACTTC. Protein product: CASSRQTSGGLQETQYF.

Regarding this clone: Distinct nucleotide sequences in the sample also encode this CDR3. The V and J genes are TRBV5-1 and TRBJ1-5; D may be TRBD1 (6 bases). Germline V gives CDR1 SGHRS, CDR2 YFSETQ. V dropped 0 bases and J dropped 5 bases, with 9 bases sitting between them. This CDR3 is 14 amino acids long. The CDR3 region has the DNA TGCGCCAGCAGCTTGGGAGGGGGAGATCAGCCCCAGCATTTT. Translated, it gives CASSLGGGDQPQHF.

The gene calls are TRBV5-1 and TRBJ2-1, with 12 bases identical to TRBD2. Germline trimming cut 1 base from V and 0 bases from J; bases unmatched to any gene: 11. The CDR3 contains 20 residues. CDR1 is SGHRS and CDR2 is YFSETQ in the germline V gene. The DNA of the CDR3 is TGCGCCAGCAGCTTGAACGCCGGGACTAGCGGGCCGAGCTCCTACAATGAGCAGTTCTTC. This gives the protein CASSLNAGTSGPSSYNEQFF.

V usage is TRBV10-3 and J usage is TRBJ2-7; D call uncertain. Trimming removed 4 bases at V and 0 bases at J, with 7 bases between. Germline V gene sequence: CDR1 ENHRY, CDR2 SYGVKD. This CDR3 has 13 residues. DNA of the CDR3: TGTGCCATCAGTGGGTACAGCTCCTACGAGCAGTACTTC. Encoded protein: CAISGYSSYEQYF.

CDR3 amino acids: CATETGSGNTIYF. The CDR3 bases are TGTGCCACCGAGACAGGCTCTGGAAACACCATATATTTT. V and J are TRBV6-5 and TRBJ1-3, with D maybe TRBD1 (6 bases). V shed 10 bases and J shed 0 bases, with 10 bases lying between them. The CDR3 loop spans 13 amino acids. Germline-derived CDR1 and CDR2 are MNHEY and SVGAGI.

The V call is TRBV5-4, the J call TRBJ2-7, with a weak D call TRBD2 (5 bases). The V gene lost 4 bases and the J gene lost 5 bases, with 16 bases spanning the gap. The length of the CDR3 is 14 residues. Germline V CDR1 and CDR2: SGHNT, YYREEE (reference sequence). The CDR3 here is CASSPQPGSHEQYF. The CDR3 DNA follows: TGTGCCAGCAGCCCCCAGCCGGGGTCTCACGAGCAGTACTTC.

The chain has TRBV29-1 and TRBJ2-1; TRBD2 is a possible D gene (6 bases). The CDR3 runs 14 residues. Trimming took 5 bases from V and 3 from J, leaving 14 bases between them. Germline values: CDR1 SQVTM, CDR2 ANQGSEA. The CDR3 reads CSVRAGLNYNEQFF. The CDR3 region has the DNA TGCAGCGTTCGCGCGGGACTGAACTACAATGAGCAGTTCTTC.

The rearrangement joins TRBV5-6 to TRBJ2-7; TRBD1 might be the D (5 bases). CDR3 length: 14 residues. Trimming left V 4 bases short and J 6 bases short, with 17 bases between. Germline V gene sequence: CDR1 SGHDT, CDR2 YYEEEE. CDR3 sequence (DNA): TGTGCCAGCAGCCTAAGGCAGGGAATAGGCGAGCAGTACTTC. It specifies CASSLRQGIGEQYF.

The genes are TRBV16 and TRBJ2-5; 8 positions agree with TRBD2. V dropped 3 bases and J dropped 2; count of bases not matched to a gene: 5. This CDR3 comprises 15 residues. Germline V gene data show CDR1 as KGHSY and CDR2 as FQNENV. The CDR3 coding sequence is TGTGCCAGCAGCCATCCTCGGGAGGGTCAAGAGACCCAGTACTTC. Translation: CASSHPREGQETQYF.

As DNA, the CDR3 is TGTGCCAGTAGTAGACAGGGGTCCTATGGCTACACCTTC. It specifies CASSRQGSYGYTF. The genes are TRBV19 and TRBJ1-2, with 8 bases lining up with TRBD1. CDR3 length: 13 residues. Germline CDR1 and CDR2: LNHDA and SQIVND (reference sequence). With V trimmed by 4 bases and J by 4 bases, 2 bases remained unmatched.

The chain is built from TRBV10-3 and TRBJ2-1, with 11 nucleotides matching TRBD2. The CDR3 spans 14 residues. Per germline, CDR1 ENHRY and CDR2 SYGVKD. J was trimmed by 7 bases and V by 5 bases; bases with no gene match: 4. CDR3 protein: CAISTSGGDNEQFF. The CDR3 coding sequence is TGTGCCATCAGTACTAGCGGGGGAGATAATGAGCAGTTCTTC.

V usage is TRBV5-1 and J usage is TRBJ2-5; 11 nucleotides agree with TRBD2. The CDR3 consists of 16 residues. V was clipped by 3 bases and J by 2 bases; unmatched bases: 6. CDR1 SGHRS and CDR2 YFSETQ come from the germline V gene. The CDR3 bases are TGCGCCAGCAGCTCTCTAGCGGGAGGAGATCAAGAGACCCAGTACTTC. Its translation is CASSSLAGGDQETQYF. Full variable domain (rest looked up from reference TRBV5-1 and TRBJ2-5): KAGVTQTPRYLIKTRGQQVTLSCSPISGHRSVSWYQQTPGQGLQFLFEYFSETQRNKGNFPGRFSGRQFSNSRSEMNVSTLELGDSALYLCASSSLAGGDQETQYFGPGTRLLVL.

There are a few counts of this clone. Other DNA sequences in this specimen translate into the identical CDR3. The CDR3 region is CASSLGQGYGYTF. CDR3 in DNA: TGTGCCAGCAGCTTAGGACAGGGATATGGCTACACCTTC. The chain links TRBV7-9 to TRBJ1-2; TRBD1 matches 7 bases. The junction had 1 base not matched to a gene; V was cut back by 1 base and J by 5 bases. The CDR3 spans 13 residues. Germline CDR1 is SEHNR and CDR2 is FQNEAQ (reference sequence).

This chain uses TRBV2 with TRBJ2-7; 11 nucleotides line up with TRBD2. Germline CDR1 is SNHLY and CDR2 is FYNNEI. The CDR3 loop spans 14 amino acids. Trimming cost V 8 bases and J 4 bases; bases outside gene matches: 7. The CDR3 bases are TGTGCCAGCTTACTAGCGGGAGTGATATACGAGCAGTACTTC. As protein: CASLLAGVIYEQYF.

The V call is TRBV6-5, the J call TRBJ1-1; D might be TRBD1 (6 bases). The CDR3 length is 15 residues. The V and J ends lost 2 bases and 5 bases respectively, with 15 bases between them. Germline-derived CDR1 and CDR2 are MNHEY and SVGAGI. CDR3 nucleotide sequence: TGTGCCAGCAGTTACGGGACACCACGGGGAACTGAAGCTTTCTTT. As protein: CASSYGTPRGTEAFF.

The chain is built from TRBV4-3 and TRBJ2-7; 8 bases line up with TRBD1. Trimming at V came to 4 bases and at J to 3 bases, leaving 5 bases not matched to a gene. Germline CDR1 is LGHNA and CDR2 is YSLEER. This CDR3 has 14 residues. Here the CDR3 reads CASSPDRGYYEQYF. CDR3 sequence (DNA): TGCGCCAGCAGCCCAGACAGGGGATACTACGAGCAGTACTTC.

CDR3 sequence reads: CASSLGYNHYEQYF. In nucleotides, the CDR3 is TGTGCCAGCAGCTTAGGGTACAACCACTACGAGCAGTACTTC. The J gene is TRBJ2-7, the V gene TRBV7-9; unclear D gene. Between the trimmed V and J ends, which lost 1 base and 3 bases, there was a span of 10 bases. Looked up from germline, CDR1 is SEHNR and CDR2 is FQNEAQ (reference sequence). The CDR3 runs 14 residues.

This CDR3 is CSVPDGGWAEAFF. CDR3 bases: TGCAGCGTTCCCGACGGAGGATGGGCTGAAGCTTTCTTT. The gene calls are TRBV29-1 and TRBJ1-1; no firm D call. The length of the CDR3 is 13 residues. From germline, CDR1 is SQVTM and CDR2 ANQGSEA. V was trimmed by 5 bases and J by 6 bases, leaving 16 bases between them.

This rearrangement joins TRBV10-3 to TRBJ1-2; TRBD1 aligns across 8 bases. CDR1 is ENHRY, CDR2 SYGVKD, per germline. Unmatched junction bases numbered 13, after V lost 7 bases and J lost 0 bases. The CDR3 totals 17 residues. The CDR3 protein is CAIKAGQGRRSNYGYTF. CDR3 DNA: TGTGCCATCAAAGCTGGACAGGGTAGAAGATCTAACTATGGCTACACCTTC.